These T cell receptor beta chains were read from a single sample in a study of naive and memory T cell subsets. Using its own MiXCR run on the UMI-ligation and nested PCR reads, TCRdb lists one record per CDR3 protein. The table has 100,000 to 150,000 distinct CDR3 sequences, 36% seen once. Sequenced material: central memory CD4+ T cells from blood. These receptors were taken from a human donor in good health. The CDR3 runs from the conserved cysteine through the conserved F or W. D genes are given only for firm matches. Expanded clones are given a class, and other clones once, few, many or no size at all.

D | size | J | V | CDR3 | DNA
NA | NA | TRBJ1-5 | TRBV29-1 | CSVGEDPSNQPQHF | TGCAGCGTTGGAGAGGACCCTAGCAATCAGCCCCAGCATTTT
NA | NA | TRBJ2-2 | TRBV19 | CASSLGDLASGELFF | TGTGCCAGTAGCCTCGGGGACCTAGCCAGCGGGGAGCTGTTTTTT
NA | few | TRBJ2-7 | TRBV2 | CASSEGREQYF | TGTGCCAGCAGTGAAGGTCGAGAGCAGTACTTC
NA | NA | TRBJ1-5 | TRBV4-1 | CASSQEAGISPQHF | TGCGCCAGCAGCCAAGAGGCCGGAATCAGCCCCCAGCATTTT
TRBD1 | few | TRBJ2-5 | TRBV20-1 | CSAPMTGGTETQYF | TGCAGTGCTCCAATGACAGGGGGTACGGAGACCCAGTACTTC
NA | NA | TRBJ1-3 | TRBV28 | CASKSQVHSGNTIYF | TGTGCCAGCAAGTCACAGGTGCACTCTGGAAACACCATATATTTT
NA | few | TRBJ2-7 | TRBV6-6 | CALGDPGSYEQYF | TGTGCCCTCGGGGACCCGGGATCCTACGAGCAGTACTTC
NA | NA | TRBJ2-2 | TRBV27 | CASRGIGAGGELFF | TGTGCCAGCAGGGGCATTGGGGCGGGCGGGGAGCTGTTTTTT
NA | NA | TRBJ2-7 | TRBV20-1 | CSPGYEGAYEQYF | TGCAGTCCAGGCTACGAGGGGGCCTACGAGCAGTACTTC
NA | NA | TRBJ2-2 | TRBV28 | CASRGEAGELFF | TGTGCCAGCAGGGGGGAAGCCGGGGAGCTGTTTTTT
NA | NA | TRBJ2-7 | TRBV30 | CAWSDREQYF | TGTGCCTGGAGTGACCGAGAGCAGTACTTC
NA | NA | TRBJ2-3 | TRBV5-1 | CASSSFTGIITDTQYF | TGCGCCAGCAGCTCATTTACCGGGATTATCACAGATACGCAGTATTTT
NA | NA | TRBJ2-7 | TRBV2 | CASSDDSERVGYEQYF | TGTGCCAGCAGTGATGATTCGGAGCGGGTTGGCTACGAGCAGTACTTC
NA | NA | TRBJ1-3 | TRBV9 | CASSVGGTGNTIYF | TGTGCCAGCAGCGTTGGGGGAACTGGAAACACCATATATTTT
TRBD2 | NA | TRBJ2-3 | TRBV7-6 | CASSLAIAGGDTQYF | TGTGCCAGCAGCTTAGCAATTGCGGGGGGAGATACGCAGTATTTT
NA | NA | TRBJ2-2 | TRBV25-1 | CASSPRRGRSNTGELFF | TGTGCCAGCAGTCCCCGGAGAGGTAGATCGAACACCGGGGAGCTGTTTTTT
NA | few | TRBJ2-5 | TRBV5-4 | CASSLEAEVQETQYF | TGTGCCAGCAGCTTGGAGGCGGAGGTACAAGAGACCCAGTACTTC
NA | NA | TRBJ2-7 | TRBV20-1 | CSARADWYEQYF | TGCAGTGCTAGAGCTGACTGGTACGAGCAGTACTTC
TRBD1 | few | TRBJ2-1 | TRBV6-5 | CASSYRTGGYGEQFF | TGTGCCAGCAGTTACCGGACAGGGGGATACGGTGAGCAGTTCTTC
NA | NA | TRBJ1-1 | TRBV5-1 | CASSLGVRGSNTEAFF | TGCGCCAGCAGCTTGGGGGTGAGGGGCTCGAACACTGAAGCTTTCTTT
TRBD2 | NA | TRBJ2-3 | TRBV6-1 | CASRLSSGGFSSTDTQYF | TGTGCCAGCAGACTATCGAGCGGGGGCTTTTCAAGCACAGATACGCAGTATTTT
TRBD2 | NA | TRBJ2-7 | TRBV7-2 | CASSRPGLGMFEQYF | TGTGCCAGCAGCCGGCCCGGACTAGGGATGTTCGAGCAGTACTTC
TRBD1 | few | TRBJ2-3 | TRBV20-1 | CSARGGTGRPDTQYF | TGCAGTGCTAGAGGAGGGACAGGGAGGCCAGATACGCAGTATTTT
TRBD2 | NA | TRBJ2-1 | TRBV20-1 | CSATTGTSGRVGNEQFF | TGCAGTGCAACTACCGGGACTAGCGGGAGGGTAGGCAATGAGCAGTTCTTC
TRBD1 | once | TRBJ2-1 | TRBV12-3/TRBV12-4 | CASSGDSGEQFF | TGTGCCAGCAGCGGGGACAGCGGAGAGCAGTTCTTC
NA | NA | TRBJ2-7 | TRBV6-2/TRBV6-3 | CASETRLNHEQYF | TGTGCCAGCGAAACAAGACTTAACCACGAGCAGTACTTC
NA | NA | TRBJ1-5 | TRBV12-5 | CASATGDSNQPQHF | TGTGCTAGTGCCACCGGGGACAGCAATCAGCCCCAGCATTTT
TRBD1 | NA | TRBJ2-1 | TRBV6-6 | CASSSTGATVEFF | TGTGCCAGCAGTTCTACAGGGGCCACCGTGGAGTTCTTC
TRBD2 | NA | TRBJ2-1 | TRBV11-3 | CASSPSSAGGYNEQFF | TGTGCCAGCAGCCCATCTTCGGCGGGAGGTTACAATGAGCAGTTCTTC
NA | few | TRBJ1-5 | TRBV28 | CASSPGGPHNQPQHF | TGTGCCAGCAGTCCCGGGGGGCCCCACAATCAGCCCCAGCATTTT
TRBD1 | NA | TRBJ2-5 | TRBV28 | CASSDWDRLQETQYF | TGTGCCAGCAGTGACTGGGACAGGTTACAAGAGACCCAGTACTTC
NA | few | TRBJ2-7 | TRBV7-9 | CASSAYPTYEQYF | TGTGCCAGCAGCGCCTACCCCACCTACGAGCAGTACTTC
NA | NA | TRBJ1-6 | TRBV7-9 | CASSEENSPLHF | TGTGCCAGCAGTGAAGAGAATTCACCCCTCCACTTT
NA | NA | TRBJ2-7 | TRBV20-1 | CSAGARVSYEQYF | TGCAGTGCTGGGGCTCGGGTGTCCTACGAGCAGTACTTC
TRBD2 | few | TRBJ2-3 | TRBV24-1 | CATSRGTSGLYTDTQYF | TGTGCCACCAGCCGGGGGACTAGCGGACTCTACACAGATACGCAGTATTTT
NA | NA | TRBJ1-1 | TRBV7-8 | CASSLAVSKNTEAFF | TGTGCCAGCAGCTTAGCGGTGTCGAAAAACACTGAAGCTTTCTTT
TRBD1 | NA | TRBJ2-3 | TRBV7-3 | CASSLGQPTDTQYF | TGTGCCAGCAGCCTGGGACAGCCCACAGATACGCAGTATTTT
TRBD1 | many | TRBJ2-1 | TRBV10-3 | CAISKGQGLDEQFF | TGTGCCATCAGTAAGGGACAGGGGTTGGATGAGCAGTTCTTC
NA | few | TRBJ1-5 | TRBV20-1 | CSARGTYNQPQHF | TGCAGTGCTAGAGGCACCTACAATCAGCCCCAGCATTTT
TRBD1 | NA | TRBJ2-3 | TRBV28 | CATSRDRVGRDTQYF | TGTGCCACTTCAAGGGACAGGGTAGGGAGAGATACGCAGTATTTT
TRBD2 | NA | TRBJ2-1 | TRBV6-1 | CASSDGLAGVFEQFF | TGTGCCAGCAGTGACGGACTAGCGGGAGTCTTTGAGCAGTTCTTC
NA | NA | TRBJ2-1 | TRBV10-3 | CAISGSATDEQFF | TGTGCCATCAGTGGATCAGCTACGGATGAGCAGTTCTTC
NA | once | TRBJ1-2 | TRBV27 | CASSLSGVGGYTF | TGTGCCAGCAGTTTATCAGGGGTAGGCGGCTACACCTTC
NA | many | TRBJ2-3 | TRBV10-3 | CAISAGADTQYF | TGTGCCATCAGTGCGGGTGCGGATACGCAGTATTTT
NA | few | TRBJ2-1 | TRBV20-1 | CSARGQERSYNEQFF | TGCAGTGCTAGAGGGCAAGAGCGCTCCTACAATGAGCAGTTCTTC
NA | NA | TRBJ1-1 | TRBV7-9 | CASSFSGVSTEAFF | TGTGCCAGCAGCTTTTCAGGGGTGAGCACTGAAGCTTTCTTT
NA | NA | TRBJ1-2 | TRBV9 | CASSVGGGTYGYTF | TGTGCCAGCAGCGTAGGCGGGGGCACCTATGGCTACACCTTC
TRBD2 | NA | TRBJ2-1 | TRBV4-3 | CASSQDLQPSGKSYNEQFF | TGCGCCAGCAGCCAAGATCTGCAGCCTAGCGGGAAATCGTACAATGAGCAGTTCTTC
NA | NA | TRBJ2-2 | TRBV18 | CASSPQSSTGELFF | TGTGCCAGCTCACCACAATCTAGCACCGGGGAGCTGTTTTTT
TRBD1 | NA | TRBJ2-7 | TRBV20-1 | CSARSGTGHLGREQYF | TGCAGTGCTAGGTCTGGGACAGGGCACTTAGGGCGAGAGCAGTACTTC
TRBD1 | many | TRBJ1-5 | TRBV7-2 | CASSLRQGNQPQHF | TGTGCCAGCAGCCTTCGACAGGGAAATCAGCCCCAGCATTTT
TRBD1 | NA | TRBJ2-7 | TRBV19 | CASSMPGGFEQYF | TGTGCCAGTAGTATGCCAGGGGGCTTCGAGCAGTACTTC